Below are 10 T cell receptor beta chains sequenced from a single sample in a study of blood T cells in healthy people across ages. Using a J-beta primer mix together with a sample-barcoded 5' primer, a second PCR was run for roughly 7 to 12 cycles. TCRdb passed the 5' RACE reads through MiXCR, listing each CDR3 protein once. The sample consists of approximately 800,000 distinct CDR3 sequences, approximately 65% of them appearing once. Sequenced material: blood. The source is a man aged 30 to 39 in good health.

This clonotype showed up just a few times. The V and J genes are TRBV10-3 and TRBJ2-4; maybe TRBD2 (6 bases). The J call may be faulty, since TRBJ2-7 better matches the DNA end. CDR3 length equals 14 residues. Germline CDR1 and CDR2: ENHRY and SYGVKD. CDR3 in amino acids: CAISESTRVGEQYF. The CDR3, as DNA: TGTGCCATCAGTGAGTCGACTAGGGTTGGCGAGCAGTACTTC.

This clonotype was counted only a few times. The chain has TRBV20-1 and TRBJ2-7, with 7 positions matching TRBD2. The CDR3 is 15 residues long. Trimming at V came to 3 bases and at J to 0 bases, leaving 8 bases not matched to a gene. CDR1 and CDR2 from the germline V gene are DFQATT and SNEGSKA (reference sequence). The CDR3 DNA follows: TGCAGTGCTAGCGCCCCTAGCGGTAGCTCCTACGAGCAGTACTTC. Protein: CSASAPSGSSYEQYF.

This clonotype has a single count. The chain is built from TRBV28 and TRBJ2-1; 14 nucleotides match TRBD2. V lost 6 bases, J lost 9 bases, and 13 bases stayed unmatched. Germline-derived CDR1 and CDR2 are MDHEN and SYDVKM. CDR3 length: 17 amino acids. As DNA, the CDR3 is TGTGCCAGCAGATCCATTCGACTAGCGGGGGGGCGGGGTGAGCAGTTCTTC. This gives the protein CASRSIRLAGGRGEQFF. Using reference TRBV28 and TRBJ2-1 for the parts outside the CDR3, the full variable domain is DVKVTQSSRYLVKRTGEKVFLECVQDMDHENMFWYRQDPGLGLRLIYFSYDVKMKEKGDIPEGYSVSREKKERFSLILESASTNQTSMYLCASRSIRLAGGRGEQFFGPGTRLTVL.

CDR3 loop: CASSPGSGGSRTDTQYF. In nucleotides, the CDR3 is TGTGCCAGCAGTCCCGGTAGCGGGGGGTCTCGCACAGATACGCAGTATTTT. The V and J genes are TRBV12-3 or TRBV12-4 and TRBJ2-3; the match to TRBD2 covers 10 bases. The CDR3 spans 17 residues. V was pared by 5 bases and J by 1 base, with 9 bases of the junction left unmatched.

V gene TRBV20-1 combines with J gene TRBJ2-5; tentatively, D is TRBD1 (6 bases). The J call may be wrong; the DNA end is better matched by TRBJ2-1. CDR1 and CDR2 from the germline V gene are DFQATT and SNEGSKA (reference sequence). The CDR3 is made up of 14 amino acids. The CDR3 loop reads CSALPRGIQETQFF. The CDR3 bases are TGCAGTGCTCTACCTAGGGGGATCCAAGAGACCCAGTTCTTC.

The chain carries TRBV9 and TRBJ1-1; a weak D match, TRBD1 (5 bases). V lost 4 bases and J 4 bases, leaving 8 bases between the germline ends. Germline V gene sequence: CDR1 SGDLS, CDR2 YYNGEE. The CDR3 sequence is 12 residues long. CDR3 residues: CASSRDGTEAFF. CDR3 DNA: TGTGCCAGCAGCCGGGACGGCACTGAAGCTTTCTTT.

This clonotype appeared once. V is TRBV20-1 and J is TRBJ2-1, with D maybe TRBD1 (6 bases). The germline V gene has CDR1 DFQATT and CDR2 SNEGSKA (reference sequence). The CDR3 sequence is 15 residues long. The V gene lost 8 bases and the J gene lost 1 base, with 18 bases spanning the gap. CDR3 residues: CSSMQGKGSYNEQFF. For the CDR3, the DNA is TGCAGTTCTATGCAGGGGAAAGGATCCTACAATGAGCAGTTCTTC.

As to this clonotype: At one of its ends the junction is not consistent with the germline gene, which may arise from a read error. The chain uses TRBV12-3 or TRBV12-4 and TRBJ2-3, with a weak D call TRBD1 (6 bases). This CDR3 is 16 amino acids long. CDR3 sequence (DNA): TGTGCCAGCAACCTTGGGACAAGACTTAGCACAGATACGGAGTATTTT. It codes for CASNLGTRLSTDTEYF.

The CDR3 DNA reads TGTGCCAGCACTCCGGGACAGGGGGCCGCAGATACGCAGTATTTT. Translating it yields CASTPGQGAADTQYF. This chain connects TRBV6-1 to TRBJ2-3; 12 bases line up with TRBD1. This CDR3 spans 15 amino acids. Germline V gene sequence: CDR1 MNHNS, CDR2 SASEGT. V shed 7 bases and J 4 bases; nucleotides not matched to a gene: 6.

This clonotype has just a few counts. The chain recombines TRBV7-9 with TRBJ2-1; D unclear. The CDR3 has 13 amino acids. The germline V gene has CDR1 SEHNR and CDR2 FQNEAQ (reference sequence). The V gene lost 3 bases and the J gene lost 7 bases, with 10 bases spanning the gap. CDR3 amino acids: CASSFSGSNEQFF. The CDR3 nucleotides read TGTGCCAGCAGCTTTTCCGGGTCTAATGAGCAGTTCTTC.